The 13 T cell receptor beta chains below come from one sample, sequenced in a study of metastatic and nonmetastatic thyroid tumors. TCRdb re-clonotyped the PCR reads via MiXCR. The repertoire has thousands of clones, about 30% of them found once; the top ten carry about 43%. Nobody among the patients had been given any treatment before thyroid surgery. Specimen: tumor tissue. The receptors were gathered from a male donor with papillary thyroid cancer or a benign thyroid nodule (not recorded which). Some clones in this sample may be carry-over from other donors' samples.

This clone ranks as medium-sized. The rearrangement links TRBV7-2 to TRBJ2-7; D is possibly TRBD1 (6 bases). V was cut by 8 bases and J by 0 bases, with 11 bases left in between. The CDR3 is 13 amino acids. Germline loops: CDR1 SGHTA, CDR2 FQGNSA. Here the CDR3 DNA reads TGTGCCAGCGGACCGACAGGCTCCTACGAGCAGTACTTC. It encodes CASGPTGSYEQYF.

This chain connects TRBV27 to TRBJ2-7; D is perhaps TRBD2 (6 bases). Germline lookup yields CDR1 MNHEY and CDR2 SMNVEV (reference sequence). Deletions cut 5 bases from V and 2 bases from J, with 13 bases between. The CDR3 loop spans 14 amino acids. CDR3 in amino acids: CASSRDCPTYEQYV. The DNA of the CDR3 is TGTGCCAGCAGTCGGGACTGCCCAACCTACGAGCAGTACGTC.

The genes are TRBV19 and TRBJ2-2, with TRBD2 matching 11 bases. This CDR3 comprises 15 residues. Germline assignment: CDR1 LNHDA and CDR2 SQIVND (reference sequence). Trimming at V came to 8 bases and at J to 6 bases, leaving 8 bases not matched to a gene. Here the CDR3 DNA reads TGTGCCAGTCTGCCCACTAGCGGGAGTTCCGGGGAGCTGTTTTTT. Its protein is CASLPTSGSSGELFF.

CDR3 DNA sequence: TGCGCCAGCAGCTTGTCTGGTCTAGGGTGGTTAGAGCGTGACTATGGCTACACCTTC. Amino acid sequence: CASSLSGLGWLERDYGYTF. The rearrangement uses TRBV5-1 and TRBJ1-2; no reliable D call. Trimming cost V 1 base and J 3 bases, with 25 bases left between them. The length of the CDR3 is 19 residues. From germline, CDR1 is SGHRS and CDR2 YFSETQ.

This rearrangement joins TRBV20-1 to TRBJ2-1, with 8 bases identical to TRBD2. The J segment lost 6 bases and the V segment lost 5 bases, leaving 15 bases of the junction unmatched. The CDR3 runs to 16 residues. The germline gives CDR1 DFQATT, CDR2 SNEGSKA (reference sequence). The CDR3 DNA sequence: TGCAGTGCTGACAAAAGACCGGGACTAGTGGGCAATGAGCAGTTCTTC. Its translation is CSADKRPGLVGNEQFF.

The chain combines TRBV6-5 with TRBJ1-2; D might be TRBD1 (5 bases). This CDR3 comprises 13 residues. Germline assignment: CDR1 MNHEY and CDR2 SVGAGI. Trimming removed 2 bases at V and 9 bases at J, with 13 bases between. The CDR3 loop reads CASSYGGADRYTF. The CDR3, as DNA: TGTGCCAGCAGTTACGGCGGGGCGGATCGCTACACCTTC.

By frequency in the sample, this clone is medium-sized (0.01 to 0.1%). This rearrangement joins TRBV7-9 to TRBJ1-6; D is ambiguous. The V end was cut by 5 bases, the J end by 15 bases, with 8 bases between. Germline CDR1 is SEHNR and CDR2 is FQNEAQ (reference sequence). The CDR3 consists of 10 residues. The DNA of the CDR3 is TGTGCCAGCAGCCCGAGGAGCCTCCACTTT. It encodes CASSPRSLHF.

CDR3 bases: TGTGCTAGTGGTTCGACCCAGATTTTACAGACTGAAGCTTTCTTT. As protein: CASGSTQILQTEAFF. The chain has TRBV12-5 and TRBJ1-1; no reliable D call. V lost 4 bases, J lost 5 bases, and 17 bases lay in between. The CDR3 extends over 15 amino acids. Germline-derived CDR1 and CDR2 are LGHNT and FRNRAP.

This chain joins TRBV5-8 and TRBJ1-3; no definite D call. The germline V gene encodes CDR1 SGHTS and CDR2 YDEGEE. The V end was cut by 0 bases, the J end by 0 bases, with 7 bases between. The CDR3 consists of 15 residues. The CDR3 DNA follows: TGTGCCAGCAGCTTGGAAGTCAGCTCTGGAAACACCATATATTTT. Translation gives CASSLEVSSGNTIYF. The full variable domain, its missing parts supplied by reference TRBV5-8 and TRBJ1-3, is EAGVTQSPTHLIKTRGQQATLRCSPISGHTSVYWYQQALGLGLQFLLWYDEGEERNRGNFPPRFSGRQFPNYSSELNVNALELEDSALYLCASSLEVSSGNTIYFGEGSWLTVV.

The J gene is TRBJ2-1, the V gene TRBV27, with TRBD1 identical over 10 bases. J was trimmed by 11 bases and V by 4 bases; bases with no gene match: 8. This CDR3 spans 14 amino acids. The germline CDR1 and CDR2 sequences are MNHEY and SMNVEV (reference sequence). The CDR3 DNA reads TGTGCCAGCAGTTGGACCCAGGGACAGGGGAAGCAGTTCTTC. Residues: CASSWTQGQGKQFF.

The gene calls are TRBV24-1 and TRBJ2-2, with 11 bases matching TRBD2. The CDR3 consists of 15 residues. With 9 bases clipped from V and 6 bases from J, the junction kept 8 bases outside the gene matches. Germline V gene lookup returns CDR1 KGHDR and CDR2 SFDVKD. The DNA of the CDR3 is TGTGCCACCGTTTTTCTAGCGGGGGGACCCGGGGAGCTGTTTTTT. This codes for CATVFLAGGPGELFF.

The sample holds a few counts of this clone. The chain is built from TRBV20-1 and TRBJ1-5, with D perhaps TRBD1 (5 bases). V was clipped by 6 bases and J by 6 bases, with 18 bases between them. The CDR3 runs to 14 residues. Per the germline V gene, CDR1 is DFQATT and CDR2 is SNEGSKA (reference sequence). The CDR3, as DNA: TGCAGTGCGCTCCAGGGAGAGGGCCGTCAGCCCCAGCATTTT. Translation gives CSALQGEGRQPQHF.

This clone was counted many times. This rearrangement joins TRBV19 to TRBJ2-1; 9 bases fit TRBD2. The CDR3 sequence is 16 residues long. With V trimmed by 3 bases and J by 1 base, 4 bases remained unmatched. CDR1 and CDR2 from the germline V gene are LNHDA and SQIVND (reference sequence). CDR3 region: CASSIETSGSYNEQFF. CDR3 DNA: TGTGCCAGTAGTATCGAAACTAGCGGGTCCTACAATGAGCAGTTCTTC.